This TCR beta chain originates from a study of blood T cell repertoires in COVID-19. The wider study: Sources were T cells, B-cell-depleted T cells, or PBMCs; the material itself was cDNA or gDNA.

Germline V gene data show CDR1 as SQVTM and CDR2 as ANQGSEA. Germline trimming cut 8 bases from V and 5 bases from J; bases unmatched to any gene: 5. The CDR3 loop spans 12 amino acids. Per the original methods: The authors estimated nucleated cell counts from reference gene primer amplification. Clones were sequenced by immunoSEQ multiplex PCR, and TCRdb holds only the in-frame ones, with some missing. The V and J calls and the clone size are those of that table, but D and trimming were determined from the DNA. The sample holds some 300,000 clones, 86% seen once. V usage is TRBV29-1 and J usage is TRBJ2-7; 11 nucleotides match TRBD1. Sequencing input: peripheral blood. This clonotype originated in an older woman with COVID-19, enrolled during active disease. CDR3 amino acids: CSPDRGLHEQYF. The CDR3, as DNA: TGCAGCCCGGACAGGGGGCTTCACGAGCAGTACTTC.